Here is one TCR beta chain with its context. The sample originates from a study of Tregs in tolerant kidney transplant recipients. Libraries were prepared by immunoSEQ multiplex PCR; TCRdb keeps only in-frame clonotypes and omits some of them. Here the sample spans some 110,000 clones, roughly 92% being singletons. V trimming: 0 bases; J trimming: 3 bases; junction bases outside the gene matches: 7. The CDR3 contains 16 residues. The germline V gene has CDR1 MNHEY and CDR2 SVGAGI. This chain connects TRBV6-5 to TRBJ2-7, with 8 bases identical to TRBD2. This clonotype originated in a human donor in good health. Sequencing was done on a sample of CD4+ T cells from blood. The CDR3 sequence is CASSYSLGGGFYEQYF. As DNA, the CDR3 is TGTGCCAGCAGTTACTCGCTGGGCGGGGGGTTCTACGAGCAGTACTTC.